This TCR beta chain stems from a study of early T cells in non-severe SARS-CoV-2 infection. Whole-study context: Bulk RNA isolated from unsorted whole blood underwent sequencing; chains were not paired. Points from the study as a whole: Database matching using VDJdb favored anti-spike CD8 responses, with private and CD4 specificities left missing.

Germline CDR1 and CDR2: SGHVS and FQNEAQ. CDR3 length equals 15 residues. Trimming cost V 8 bases and J 6 bases, with 23 bases left between them. The TCR library protocol attached unique molecular identifiers to the individual cDNA molecules. From the 5' RACE reads, TCRdb called clonotypes with MiXCR, one entry per CDR3 protein. Found here are 65,000 to 95,000 distinct CDR3 sequences, around a tenth of them singletons; the top ten hold approximately 5%. This clonotype was found many times. The antigen remains undetermined. Source material: whole blood. This sequence was found in an adult who was a healthcare worker with PCR-confirmed SARS-CoV-2 infection or an uninfected control (not recorded which). The rearrangement uses TRBV7-8 and TRBJ2-7, with D possibly TRBD2 on 6 matching bases. The CDR3 region is CASSPGTGATREQYF. The CDR3 DNA follows: TGTGCCAGCTCCCCTGGGACTGGGGCCACTCGCGAGCAGTACTTC.